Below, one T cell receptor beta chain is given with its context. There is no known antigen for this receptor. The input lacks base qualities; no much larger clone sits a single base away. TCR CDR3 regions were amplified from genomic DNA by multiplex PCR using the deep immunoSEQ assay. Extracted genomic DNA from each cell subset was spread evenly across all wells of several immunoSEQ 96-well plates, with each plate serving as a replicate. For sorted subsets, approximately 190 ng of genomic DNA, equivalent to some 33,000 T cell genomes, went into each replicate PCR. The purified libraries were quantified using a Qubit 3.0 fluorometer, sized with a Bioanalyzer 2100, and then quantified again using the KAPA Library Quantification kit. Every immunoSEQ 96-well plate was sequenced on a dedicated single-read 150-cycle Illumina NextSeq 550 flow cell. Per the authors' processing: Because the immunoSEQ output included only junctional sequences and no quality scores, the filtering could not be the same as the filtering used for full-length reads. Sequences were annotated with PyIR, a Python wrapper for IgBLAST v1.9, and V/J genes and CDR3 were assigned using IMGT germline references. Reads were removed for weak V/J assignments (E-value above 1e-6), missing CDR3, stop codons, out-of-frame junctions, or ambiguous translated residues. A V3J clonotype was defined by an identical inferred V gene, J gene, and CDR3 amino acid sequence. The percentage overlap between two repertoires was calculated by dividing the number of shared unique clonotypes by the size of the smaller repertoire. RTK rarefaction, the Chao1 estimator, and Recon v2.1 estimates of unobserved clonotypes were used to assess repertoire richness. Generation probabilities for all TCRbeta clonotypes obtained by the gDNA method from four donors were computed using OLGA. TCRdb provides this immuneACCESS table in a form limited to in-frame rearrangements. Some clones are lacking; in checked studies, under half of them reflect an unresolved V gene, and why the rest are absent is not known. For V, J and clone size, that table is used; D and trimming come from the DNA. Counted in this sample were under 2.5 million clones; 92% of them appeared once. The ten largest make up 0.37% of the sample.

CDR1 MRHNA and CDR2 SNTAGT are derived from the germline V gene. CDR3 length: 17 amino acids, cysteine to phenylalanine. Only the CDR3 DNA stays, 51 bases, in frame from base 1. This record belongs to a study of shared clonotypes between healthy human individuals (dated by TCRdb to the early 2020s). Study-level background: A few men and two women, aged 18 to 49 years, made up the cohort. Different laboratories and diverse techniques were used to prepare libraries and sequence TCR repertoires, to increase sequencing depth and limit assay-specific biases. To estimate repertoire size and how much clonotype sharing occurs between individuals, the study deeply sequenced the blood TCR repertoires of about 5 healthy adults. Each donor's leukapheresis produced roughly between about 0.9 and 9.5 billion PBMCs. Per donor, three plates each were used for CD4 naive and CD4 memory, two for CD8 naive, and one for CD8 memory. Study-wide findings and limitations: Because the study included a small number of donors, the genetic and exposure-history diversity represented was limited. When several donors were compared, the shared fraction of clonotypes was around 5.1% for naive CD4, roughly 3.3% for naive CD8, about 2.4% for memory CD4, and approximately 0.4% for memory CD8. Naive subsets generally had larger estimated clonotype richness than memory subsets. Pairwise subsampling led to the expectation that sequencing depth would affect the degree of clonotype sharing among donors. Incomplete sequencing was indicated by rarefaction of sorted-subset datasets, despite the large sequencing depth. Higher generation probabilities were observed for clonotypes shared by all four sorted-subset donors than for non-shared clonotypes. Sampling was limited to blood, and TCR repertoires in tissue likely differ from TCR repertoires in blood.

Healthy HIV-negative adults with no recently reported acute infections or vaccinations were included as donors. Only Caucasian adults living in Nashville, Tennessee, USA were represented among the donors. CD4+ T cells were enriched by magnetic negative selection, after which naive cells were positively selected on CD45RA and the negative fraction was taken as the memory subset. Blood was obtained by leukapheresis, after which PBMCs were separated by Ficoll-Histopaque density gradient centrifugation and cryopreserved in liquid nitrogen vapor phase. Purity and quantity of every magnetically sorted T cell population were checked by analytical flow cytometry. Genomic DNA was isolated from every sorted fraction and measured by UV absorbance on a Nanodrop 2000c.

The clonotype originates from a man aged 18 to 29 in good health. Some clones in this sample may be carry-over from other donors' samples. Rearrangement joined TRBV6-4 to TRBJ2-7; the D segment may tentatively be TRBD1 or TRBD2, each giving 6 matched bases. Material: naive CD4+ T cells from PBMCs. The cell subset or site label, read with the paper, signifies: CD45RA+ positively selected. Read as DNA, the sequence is TGTGCTAAGGTGGTAGAAGCCGAGGGGGGACTGGCCTACGAGCAGTACTTC. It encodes CAKVVEAEGGLAYEQYF.